Shown below are 5 T cell receptor beta chains from a single sample sequenced in a study of shared clonotypes between healthy human individuals. Clones were read by immunoSEQ multiplex PCR, and TCRdb kept only the in-frame ones, dropping some. The table records nearly 1,000,000 clones, approximately 80% of them present only once. What was sequenced was memory CD4+ T cells sorted from blood. This sample's subset: CD45RA-negative fraction. The receptors here all came from a man aged 18 to 29 in good health.

The chain couples TRBV6-1 to TRBJ1-2; a weak D match, TRBD1 (6 bases). Germline values: CDR1 MNHNS, CDR2 SASEGT. CDR3 length: 16 amino acids. Trimming shortened V by 1 base and J by 1 base, and 13 bases separated the two germline ends. The CDR3 sequence: CASSEDGTRLNYGYTF. CDR3 DNA: TGTGCCAGCAGTGAAGATGGGACAAGACTTAACTATGGCTACACCTTC.

The V call is TRBV6-1, the J call TRBJ2-1; D is undetermined. This CDR3 spans 11 amino acids. V shed 6 bases and J shed 8 bases, with 8 bases lying between them. Per germline, CDR1 MNHNS and CDR2 SASEGT. CDR3 region: CASRVRDEQFF. The CDR3 DNA is TGTGCCAGCAGGGTCCGGGATGAGCAGTTCTTC.

The J gene is TRBJ2-3, the V gene TRBV25-1; D gene unclear. CDR3 size: 17 residues. Germline V gene sequence: CDR1 MGHDK, CDR2 SYGVNS. Trimming removed 4 bases from V and 0 bases from J, with 17 bases in between. CDR3 in DNA: TGTGCCAGCAGTGGGGGATGGCGGCCCTCTAGCACAGATACGCAGTATTTT. Amino acid sequence: CASSGGWRPSSTDTQYF.

The gene calls are TRBV14 and TRBJ2-7; tentatively, D is TRBD2 (6 bases). The length of the CDR3 is 15 residues. The germline CDR1 and CDR2 sequences are SGHDN and FVKESK. Deletions cut 5 bases from V and 3 bases from J, with 17 bases between. CDR3: CASSLGRQTYYEQYF. As DNA, the CDR3 is TGTGCCAGCAGCTTGGGGAGGCAGACTTACTACGAGCAGTACTTC. The full variable domain, in which reference TRBV14 and TRBJ2-7 provide the parts outside the CDR3, is EAGVTQFPSHSVIEKGQTVTLRCDPISGHDNLYWYRRVMGKEIKFLLHFVKESKQDESGMPNNRFLAERTGGTYSTLKVQPAELEDSGVYFCASSLGRQTYYEQYFGPGTRLTVT.

With respect to this clone: At one boundary the junction diverges from the germline segment, which might be a read error. Other DNA variants within this sample encode the same CDR3. V and J are TRBV4-3 and TRBJ1-4; unclear D gene. The CDR3 has 14 amino acids. From germline, CDR1 is LGHNA and CDR2 YSLEER. CDR3: CASSQDLSGKKLFF. The CDR3 region has the DNA TGCGCCAGCAGCCAAGATCTGTCGGGGAAAAAATTGTTTTTT.